This passage covers 6 T cell receptor beta chains from one sample sequenced in a study of STAT3 mutations in large granular lymphocyte leukemia. Whole-study results and caveats: Every T-LGLL patient had at least one immunodominant TCRbeta clonotype.

This table comes from immunoSEQ multiplex PCR, and its TCRdb copy is limited to in-frame clones, with some not included. The table shows around 4,600 clones, with under 55% occurring only once. These receptors lack a known antigen. The sequenced sample was peripheral blood mononuclear cells. Receptors originate from a man aged 55-75 years with T-cell large granular lymphocyte leukemia. Some clones in this sample may be carry-over from other donors' samples.

The rearrangement joins TRBV30 to TRBJ2-1; D gene ambiguous. Germline V CDR1 and CDR2: GTSNPN, SVGIG (reference sequence). V lost 0 bases and J 0 bases, leaving 9 bases between the germline ends. The CDR3 extends over 15 amino acids. CDR3: CAWSVWGSSYNEQFF. CDR3 nucleotides: TGTGCCTGGAGTGTATGGGGAAGCTCCTACAATGAGCAGTTCTTC.

This clone showed up just a few times. The chain combines TRBV7-8 with TRBJ1-2; D remains ambiguous. The CDR3 consists of 13 residues. Germline V gives CDR1 SGHVS, CDR2 FQNEAQ. V was pared by 0 bases and J by 8 bases, with 10 bases between. The CDR3 spells CASSLAQWEGYTF. For the CDR3, the DNA is TGTGCCAGCAGCTTAGCACAATGGGAAGGCTACACCTTC.

This clone has just one count. The V gene is TRBV6-5, the J gene TRBJ2-5; D is ambiguous. This CDR3 spans 14 amino acids. Germline CDR1 MNHEY, CDR2 SVGAGI. V lost 0 bases to trimming and J lost 5 bases, with 10 bases between them. CDR3 nucleotides: TGTGCCAGCAGTTACTCGTTGTCGAGGGAGACCCAGTACTTC. This translates into CASSYSLSRETQYF.

This chain uses TRBV7-9 with TRBJ2-2; D may be TRBD1 (6 bases). The CDR3 has 15 amino acids. Trimming removed 6 bases from V and 2 bases from J, with 13 bases in between. From germline, CDR1 is SEHNR and CDR2 FQNEAQ (reference sequence). The CDR3 nucleotides read TGTGCCAGCAGACCATCGGGGACAAACACCGGGGAGCTGTTTTTT. This sequence encodes CASRPSGTNTGELFF.

This sequence joins TRBV15 and TRBJ2-5; D ambiguous. Germline-derived CDR1 and CDR2 are LNHNV and YYDKDF (reference sequence). The CDR3 runs 12 residues. Between the trimmed V and J ends, which lost 0 bases and 5 bases, there was a span of 4 bases. CDR3 amino acids: CATSRDVETQYF. Written as DNA, the CDR3 is TGTGCCACCAGCAGAGATGTTGAGACCCAGTACTTC.

V is TRBV5-4 and J is TRBJ2-1, with D maybe TRBD2 (6 bases). This CDR3 spans 11 amino acids. The germline V and J ends were trimmed by 2 bases and 9 bases, with 6 bases remaining between them. The germline V gene has CDR1 SGHNT and CDR2 YYREEE (reference sequence). The CDR3 protein is CASSFGSEQFF. CDR3 coding DNA: TGTGCCAGCAGCTTCGGGAGTGAGCAGTTCTTC.